This T cell receptor beta chain was sequenced during a study of blood T cell repertoires in COVID-19. Study-level background: Samples taken during acute and convalescent COVID-19 were collected in the United States, Italy and Spain. In each case, the material was cDNA or gDNA derived from T cells, B-cell-depleted T cells, or PBMCs.

This clone has just one count. Followed over time, Seattle patients had been enrolled while infection was active. Germline V gene sequence: CDR1 SGHTA, CDR2 FQGNSA. V lost 1 base and J 2 bases, leaving 17 bases between the germline ends. The CDR3 extends over 17 amino acids. Source study methods: Nucleated cell counts were estimated from reference gene primer amplification. Sequenced by immunoSEQ multiplex PCR; TCRdb stores in-frame clones only, minus some. That table gives V, J and clone size, and the DNA gave D and trimming. This table holds 410,000 or so clones, 89% found once. V is TRBV7-2 and J is TRBJ2-5; possible D gene TRBD2, 6 bases. This sequence was found in a woman in her forties with COVID-19, enrolled during active disease. Specimen: peripheral blood. In DNA form, the CDR3 reads TGTGCCAGCAGCTTAGGGCCTCCATCGGGGGTGCAAGAGACCCAGTACTTC. Amino acids: CASSLGPPSGVQETQYF.